Sequencing of this TCR beta chain was carried out in a study of T-cell reconstitution after alpha-beta-depleted transplantation in children. The germline V gene encodes CDR1 MNHEY and CDR2 SMNVEV (reference sequence). The CDR3 has 13 amino acids. This clonotype was picked up many times. An end of the junction does not agree with germline; a read error may underlie this. Preparing the TCRbeta library involved the use of unique molecular identifiers. TCRdb redid the calling of the PCR reads with MiXCR, one entry per CDR3 protein. The sample lists about 460,000 distinct CDR3 sequences, roughly a tenth occurring once.

This sequence was found in a child younger than 10 with inherited bone marrow failure, due to receive a stem cell transplant. Specimen: PBMCs, collected before TCRalphabeta/CD19-depleted stem cell transplant. The V call is TRBV27, the J call TRBJ2-2, with D unresolved. The CDR3: CASSPTNTGELFF. CDR3 bases: TGCGCCAGCAGCCCCACTAACACCGGGGAGCTGTTTTTT.